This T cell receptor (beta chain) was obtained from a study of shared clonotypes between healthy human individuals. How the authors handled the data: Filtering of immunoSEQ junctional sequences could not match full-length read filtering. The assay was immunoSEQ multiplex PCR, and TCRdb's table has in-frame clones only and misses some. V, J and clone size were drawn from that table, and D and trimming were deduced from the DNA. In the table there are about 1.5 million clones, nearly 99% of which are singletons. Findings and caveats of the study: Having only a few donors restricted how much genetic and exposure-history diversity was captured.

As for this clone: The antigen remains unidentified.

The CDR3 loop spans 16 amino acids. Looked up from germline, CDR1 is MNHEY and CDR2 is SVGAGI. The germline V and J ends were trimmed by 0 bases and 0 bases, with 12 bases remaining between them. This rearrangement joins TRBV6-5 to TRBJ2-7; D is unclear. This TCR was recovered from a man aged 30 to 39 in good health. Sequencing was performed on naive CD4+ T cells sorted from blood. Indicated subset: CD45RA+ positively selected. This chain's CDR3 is CASSYSAARSSYEQYF. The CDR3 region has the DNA TGTGCCAGCAGTTACTCCGCGGCCAGGAGCTCCTACGAGCAGTACTTC.